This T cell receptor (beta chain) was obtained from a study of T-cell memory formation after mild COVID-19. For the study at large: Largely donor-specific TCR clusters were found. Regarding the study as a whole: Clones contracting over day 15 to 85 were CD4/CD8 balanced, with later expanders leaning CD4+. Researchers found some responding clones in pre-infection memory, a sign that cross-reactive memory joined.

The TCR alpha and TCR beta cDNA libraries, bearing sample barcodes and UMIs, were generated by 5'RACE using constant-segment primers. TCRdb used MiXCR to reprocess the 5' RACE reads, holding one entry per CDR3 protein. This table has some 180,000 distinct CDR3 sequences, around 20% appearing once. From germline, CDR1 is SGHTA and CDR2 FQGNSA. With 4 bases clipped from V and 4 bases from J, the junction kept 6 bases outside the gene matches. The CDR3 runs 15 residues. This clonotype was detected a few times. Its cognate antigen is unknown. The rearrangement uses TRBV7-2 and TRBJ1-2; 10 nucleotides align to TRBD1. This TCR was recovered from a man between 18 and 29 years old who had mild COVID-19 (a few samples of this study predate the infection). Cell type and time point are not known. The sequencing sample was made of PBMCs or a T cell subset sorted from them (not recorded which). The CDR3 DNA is TGTGCCAGCAGCTCTCAGACAGGGGGCTTCTATGGCTACACCTTC. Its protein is CASSSQTGGFYGYTF.